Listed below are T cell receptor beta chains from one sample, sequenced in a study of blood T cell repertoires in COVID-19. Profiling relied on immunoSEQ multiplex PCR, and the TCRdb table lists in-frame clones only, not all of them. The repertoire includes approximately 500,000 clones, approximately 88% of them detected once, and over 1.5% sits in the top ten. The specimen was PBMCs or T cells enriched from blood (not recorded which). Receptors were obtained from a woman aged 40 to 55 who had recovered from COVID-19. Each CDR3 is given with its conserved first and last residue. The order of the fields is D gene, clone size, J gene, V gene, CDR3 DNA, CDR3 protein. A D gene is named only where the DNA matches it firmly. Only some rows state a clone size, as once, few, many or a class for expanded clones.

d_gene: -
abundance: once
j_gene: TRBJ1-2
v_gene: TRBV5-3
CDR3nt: TGTGCCAGAAACATATGCCAGGTAAACCGCTACACCTTC
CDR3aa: CARNICQVNRYTF

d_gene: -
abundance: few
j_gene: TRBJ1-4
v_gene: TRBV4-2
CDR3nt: TGTGCCAGCAGCCACCGGGGGAATAATGAAAAACTGTTTTTT
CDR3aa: CASSHRGNNEKLFF

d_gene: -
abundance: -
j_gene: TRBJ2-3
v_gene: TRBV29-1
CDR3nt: TGCAGCGTTGAATACGTCCCAGCGGGCACAGATACGCAGTATTTT
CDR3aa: CSVEYVPAGTDTQYF

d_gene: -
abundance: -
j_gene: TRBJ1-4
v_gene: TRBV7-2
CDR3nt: TGTGCCAGCAGCCTCGACAGGTTTAATGAAAAACTGTTTTTT
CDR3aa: CASSLDRFNEKLFF

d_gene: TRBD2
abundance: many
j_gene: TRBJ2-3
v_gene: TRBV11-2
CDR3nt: TGTGCCAGCAGCTTAGATACGAGCGGGAGCCCCATCACAGATACGCAGTATTTT
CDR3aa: CASSLDTSGSPITDTQYF

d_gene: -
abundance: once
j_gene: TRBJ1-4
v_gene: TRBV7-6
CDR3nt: TGTGCCAGCAGCGCCTTTCCGGACAGCAATGAAAAACTGTTTTTT
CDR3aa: CASSAFPDSNEKLFF

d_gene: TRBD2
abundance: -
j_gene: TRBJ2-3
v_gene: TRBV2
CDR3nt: TGTGCCAGCGATGTAGCGGGAGATGACACAGATACGCAGTATTTT
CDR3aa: CASDVAGDDTDTQYF

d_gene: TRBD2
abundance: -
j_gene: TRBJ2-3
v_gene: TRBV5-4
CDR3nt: TGTGCCAGCAGCATATACAGCGGGAGAGGGGCCCAGTTTACGCAGTATTTT
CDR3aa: CASSIYSGRGAQFTQYF

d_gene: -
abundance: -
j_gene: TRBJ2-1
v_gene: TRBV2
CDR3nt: TGTGCCAGCAGTGAAGTGACAGGCAATACCGGATACAATGAGCAGTTCTTC
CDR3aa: CASSEVTGNTGYNEQFF

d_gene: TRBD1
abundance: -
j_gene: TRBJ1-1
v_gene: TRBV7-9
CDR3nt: TGTGCCAGCAGCTTTAGGGTCACAGACAGGGGCCTCATGAACACTGAAGCTTTCTTT
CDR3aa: CASSFRVTDRGLMNTEAFF

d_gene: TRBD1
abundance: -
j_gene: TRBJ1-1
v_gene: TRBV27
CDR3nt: TGTGCCAGCAGAGGGGACAGCGGTGGTTTCTTT
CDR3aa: CASRGDSGGFF

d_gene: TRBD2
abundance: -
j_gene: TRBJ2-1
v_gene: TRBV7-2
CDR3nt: TGTGCCAGCAGCCCCGAGACGTCTAGCGGGTTGAATGAGCAGTTCTTC
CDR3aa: CASSPETSSGLNEQFF

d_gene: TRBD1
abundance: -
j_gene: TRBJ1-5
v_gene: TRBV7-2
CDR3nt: TGTGCCAGCAGCTCAGGACAGGGGGCAGGGAGCCAGCCCCAGCATTTT
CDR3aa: CASSSGQGAGSQPQHF

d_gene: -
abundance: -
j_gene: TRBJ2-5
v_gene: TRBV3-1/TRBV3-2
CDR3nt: TGTGCCAGCAGCCAAGCGGCCGAGACAGGGGGCGAGCGGGAGGAACAGACCCAGTACTTC
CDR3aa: CASSQAAETGGEREEQTQYF

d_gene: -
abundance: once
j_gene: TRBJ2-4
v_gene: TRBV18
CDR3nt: TGTGCCAGCTCACCATTGAGAGAGGCCAAAAACATTCAGTACTTC
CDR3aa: CASSPLREAKNIQYF

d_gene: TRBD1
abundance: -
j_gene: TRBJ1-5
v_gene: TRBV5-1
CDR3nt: TGCGCCAGCAGCTCTGGGACAGGGAGTAGCAATCAGCCCCAGCATTTT
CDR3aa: CASSSGTGSSNQPQHF

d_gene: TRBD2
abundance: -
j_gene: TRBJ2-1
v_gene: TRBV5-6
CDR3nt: TGTGCCAGCAGCTTCGGGGGGAGGGCCGAGCAGTTCTTC
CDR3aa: CASSFGGRAEQFF

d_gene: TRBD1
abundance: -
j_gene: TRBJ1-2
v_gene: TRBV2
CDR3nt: TGTGCCAGCAGGATGGGACAGGGTGGCTATGGCTACACCTTC
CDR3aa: CASRMGQGGYGYTF

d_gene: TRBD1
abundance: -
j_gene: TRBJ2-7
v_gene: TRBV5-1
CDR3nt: TGCGCCAGCAGCTTGGGAGACAGGGGCCTCCAGGGGCAGTACTTC
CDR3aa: CASSLGDRGLQGQYF

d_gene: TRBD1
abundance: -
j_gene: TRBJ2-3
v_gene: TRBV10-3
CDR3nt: TGTGCCATCAGTAGGACAGGTGGCACAGATACGCAGTATTTT
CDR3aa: CAISRTGGTDTQYF

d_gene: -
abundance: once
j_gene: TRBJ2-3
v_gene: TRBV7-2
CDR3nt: TGTGCCAGCAGCCCAGGGGTAATTGGCACAGATACGCAGTATTTT
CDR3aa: CASSPGVIGTDTQYF

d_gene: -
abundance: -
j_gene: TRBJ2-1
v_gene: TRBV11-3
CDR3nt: TGTGCCAGCAGCTTAACTTTCTCGGGTTCCAGCTCCTACAATGAGCAGTTCTTC
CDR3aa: CASSLTFSGSSSYNEQFF

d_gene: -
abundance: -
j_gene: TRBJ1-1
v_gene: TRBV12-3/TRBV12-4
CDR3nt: TGTGCCAGCAGGCGCGGAAGGAACACTGAAGCTTTCTTT
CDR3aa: CASRRGRNTEAFF

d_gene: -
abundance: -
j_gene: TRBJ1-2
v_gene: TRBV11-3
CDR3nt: TGTGCCAGCAGTTCCGGGACATCAGAATACTATGGCTACACCTTC
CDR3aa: CASSSGTSEYYGYTF

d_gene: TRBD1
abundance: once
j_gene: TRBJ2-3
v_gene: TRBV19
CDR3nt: TGTGCCAGTAGTATGGGACAGGCCCCCACAGATACGCAGTATTTT
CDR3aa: CASSMGQAPTDTQYF

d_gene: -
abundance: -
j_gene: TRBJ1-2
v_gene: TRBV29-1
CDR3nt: TGCAGCGTTGAAGGGGTCCAGACAGCCTATGGCTACACCTTC
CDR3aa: CSVEGVQTAYGYTF

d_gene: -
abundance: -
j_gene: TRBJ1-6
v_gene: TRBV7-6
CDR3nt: TGTGCCAGCAGCCCCAGCGGCTCCTATAATTCACCCCTCCACTTT
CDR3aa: CASSPSGSYNSPLHF

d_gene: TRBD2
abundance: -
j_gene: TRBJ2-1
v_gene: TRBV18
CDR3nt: TGTGCCAGCTCACCACCAAACCCCCTCCTTGCGGGAGGTATGTATGAGCAGTTCTTC
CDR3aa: CASSPPNPLLAGGMYEQFF

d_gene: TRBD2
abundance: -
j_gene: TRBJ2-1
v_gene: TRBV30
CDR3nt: TGTGCCTGGAGTGTACCGGGCGGGAGATCCGTCTTC
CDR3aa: CAWSVPGGRSVF

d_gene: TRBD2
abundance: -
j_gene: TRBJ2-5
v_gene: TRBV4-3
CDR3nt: TGCGCCAGCAGCCATAGCGGGAGGCAAGAGACCCAGTACTTC
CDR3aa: CASSHSGRQETQYF

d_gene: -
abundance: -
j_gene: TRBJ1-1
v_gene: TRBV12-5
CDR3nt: TGTGCTAGTGGTACAACGGCGGGGCCTTACACTGAAGCTTTCTTT
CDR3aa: CASGTTAGPYTEAFF

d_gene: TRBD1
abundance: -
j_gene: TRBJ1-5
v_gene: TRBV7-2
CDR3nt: TGTGCCAGCAGCTTAGGGACAGGCAGCAATCAGCCCCAGCATTTT
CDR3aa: CASSLGTGSNQPQHF

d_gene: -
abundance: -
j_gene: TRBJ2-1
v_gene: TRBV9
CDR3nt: TGTGCCAGCAGCGTAGCTTTAAGCCCTACTGACAATGAGCAGTTCTTC
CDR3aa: CASSVALSPTDNEQFF

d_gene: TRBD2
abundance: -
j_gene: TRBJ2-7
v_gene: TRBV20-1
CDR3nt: TGCAGTGCTTATACTAGCGTCGAGCAGTACTTC
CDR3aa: CSAYTSVEQYF

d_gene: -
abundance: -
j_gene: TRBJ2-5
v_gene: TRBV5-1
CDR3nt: TGCGCCAGCAGCTTGGCCGGGGTCCAAGAGACCCAGTACTTC
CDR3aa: CASSLAGVQETQYF

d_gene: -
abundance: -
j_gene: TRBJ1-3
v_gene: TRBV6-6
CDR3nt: TGTGCCAGCAGTCAAGACAGGTTGTCTGGAAACACCATATATTTT
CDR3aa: CASSQDRLSGNTIYF

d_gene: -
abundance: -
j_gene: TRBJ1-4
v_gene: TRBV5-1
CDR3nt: TGCGCCAGCAGCCCTCAGAGGTCTAATGAAAAACTGTTTTTT
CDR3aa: CASSPQRSNEKLFF

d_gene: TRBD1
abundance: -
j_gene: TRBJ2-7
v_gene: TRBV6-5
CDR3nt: TGTGCCAGCAGTTACGGGGCCGGGACAGGGAGGTACGAGCAGTACTTC
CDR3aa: CASSYGAGTGRYEQYF

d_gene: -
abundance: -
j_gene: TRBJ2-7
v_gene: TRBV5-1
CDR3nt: TGCGCCAGCAGCTTGCTAGCACACGAGGGCGAGCAGTACTTC
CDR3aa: CASSLLAHEGEQYF

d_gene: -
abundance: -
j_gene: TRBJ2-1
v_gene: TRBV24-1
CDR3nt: TGTGCCACCAGTGAGGCCTCAGCTGGGGCGCGGAATGAGCAGTTCTTC
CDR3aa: CATSEASAGARNEQFF